This paragraph reports one T cell receptor (beta chain). Germline CDR1 and CDR2: SGHAT and FQNNGV. The CDR3 runs 13 residues. V was cut by 3 bases and J by 5 bases, with 8 bases left in between. The sample comes from a study of blood T cell repertoires in COVID-19. Sequencing used immunoSEQ multiplex PCR; TCRdb keeps in-frame clones, though not all of them. In the table there are about 260,000 clones, 75% to 90% of which are singletons. The TCR sequence derives from a middle-aged woman who had recovered from COVID-19. The J gene is TRBJ2-1, the V gene TRBV11-2, with D maybe TRBD1 (5 bases). The sample taken for sequencing was peripheral blood. CDR3 protein: CASSLGRNNEQFF. For the CDR3, the DNA is TGTGCCAGCAGCTTGGGGCGAAACAATGAGCAGTTCTTC.